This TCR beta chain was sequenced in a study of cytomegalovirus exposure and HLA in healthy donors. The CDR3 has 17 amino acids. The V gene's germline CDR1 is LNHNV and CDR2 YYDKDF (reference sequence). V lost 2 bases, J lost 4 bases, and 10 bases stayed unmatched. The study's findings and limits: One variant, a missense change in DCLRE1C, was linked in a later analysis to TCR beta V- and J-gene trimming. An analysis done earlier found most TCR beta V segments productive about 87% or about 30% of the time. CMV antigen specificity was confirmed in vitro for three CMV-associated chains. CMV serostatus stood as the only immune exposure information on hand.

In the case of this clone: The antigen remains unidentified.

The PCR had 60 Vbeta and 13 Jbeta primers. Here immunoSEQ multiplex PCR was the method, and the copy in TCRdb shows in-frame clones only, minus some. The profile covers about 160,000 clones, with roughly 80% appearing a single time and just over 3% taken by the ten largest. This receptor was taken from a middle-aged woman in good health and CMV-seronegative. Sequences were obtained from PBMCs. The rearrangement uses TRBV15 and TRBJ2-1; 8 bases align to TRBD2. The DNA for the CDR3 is TGTGCCACCAGCAGAAGACTAGCGAGTGAGCTATACAATGAGCAGTTCTTC. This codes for CATSRRLASELYNEQFF.